The 3 T cell receptor beta chains in this list originate from one sample, sequenced in a study of T cell changes during pregnancy in multiple sclerosis. Sequenced by immunoSEQ multiplex PCR; TCRdb stores in-frame clones only, minus some. The sample has about 67,000 clones; approximately 93% are singletons. The specimen was peripheral blood, collected in the second trimester of pregnancy. All receptors derive from a female donor with multiple sclerosis, enrolled in a pregnancy study.

V and J are TRBV19 and TRBJ2-1, with TRBD2 matching 11 bases. V lost 4 bases to trimming and J lost 5 bases; unmatched junction nucleotides: 7. Germline assignment: CDR1 LNHDA and CDR2 SQIVND (reference sequence). The CDR3 length is 16 residues. CDR3 DNA sequence: TGTGCCAGTAGTACCCAGGCTAGCGGGGGGAACAATGAGCAGTTCTTC. Amino acid sequence: CASSTQASGGNNEQFF.

The genes are TRBV27 and TRBJ2-5; D is possibly TRBD2 (6 bases). The CDR3 is 16 residues long. The germline gives CDR1 MNHEY, CDR2 SMNVEV (reference sequence). V was shortened by 5 bases and J by 3 bases, with 19 bases between the two germline ends. DNA of the CDR3: TGTGCCAGCAGTGCCGGCCTTGTAGCGGTTAAAGAGACCCAGTACTTC. Its protein is CASSAGLVAVKETQYF.

The chain employs TRBV19 and TRBJ1-5; a possible D gene is TRBD1 (6 bases). The CDR3 is 17 amino acids. The V gene lost 5 bases and the J gene lost 6 bases, with 23 bases spanning the gap. CDR1 and CDR2 from the germline V gene are LNHDA and SQIVND (reference sequence). This CDR3 is CASSSTPLRQAGQPQHF. CDR3 in DNA: TGTGCCAGTAGTTCAACCCCCCTTCGACAGGCGGGTCAGCCCCAGCATTTT.